A single sample gave rise to the 2 T cell receptor beta chains below, sequenced in a study of Ad26.COV2.S vaccination and SARS-CoV-2 variants. The assay was immunoSEQ multiplex PCR, and TCRdb's table has in-frame clones only and misses some. Of 350,000 to 450,000 clones listed, around 89% are singletons. Treatment specified: around 19 received Ad26.COV2.S at low or high dose, single or two shots; roughly 5 received placebo; per-sample allocation not given. Repertoires come from day 63 after the first vaccine or placebo injection. The sequencing used peripheral blood, collected in a trial of Ad26.COV2.S vaccine versus placebo. These TCRs come from a person between 18 and 65 years old who received the Ad26.COV2.S COVID-19 vaccine or a placebo.

The chain recombines TRBV11-2 with TRBJ2-3; 10 nucleotides agree with TRBD2. CDR3 length: 16 residues. In germline, CDR1 is SGHAT, CDR2 FQNNGV. V shed 1 base, J shed 6 bases, and the junction held 7 bases outside the gene matches. This CDR3 reads CASSLVYPGLADTQYF. The CDR3 DNA reads TGTGCCAGCAGCTTAGTGTACCCGGGACTAGCGGATACGCAGTATTTT.

V usage is TRBV6-5 and J usage is TRBJ1-5; unclear D gene. Germline CDR1 and CDR2: MNHEY and SVGAGI. This CDR3 has 13 residues. V dropped 7 bases and J dropped 8 bases, with 15 bases sitting between them. The CDR3 DNA is TGTGCCAGCATTTTGACGGTCCACGAGCCCCAGCATTTT. It yields the protein CASILTVHEPQHF.